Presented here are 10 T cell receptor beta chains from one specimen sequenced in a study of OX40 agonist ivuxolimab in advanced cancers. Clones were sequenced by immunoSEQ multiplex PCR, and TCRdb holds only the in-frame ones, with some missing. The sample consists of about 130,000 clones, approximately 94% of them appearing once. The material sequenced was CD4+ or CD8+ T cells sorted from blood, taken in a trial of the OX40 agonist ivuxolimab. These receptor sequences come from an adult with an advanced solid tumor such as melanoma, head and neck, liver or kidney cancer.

The CDR3 nucleotides are TGTGCCAGCCGACCGGGACAACACCTCTATGGCTACACCTTC. Residues: CASRPGQHLYGYTF. This sequence joins TRBV6-1 and TRBJ1-2; possibly TRBD1 for D (6 bases). This CDR3 spans 14 amino acids. Germline V gives CDR1 MNHNS, CDR2 SASEGT. The ends were cut back, 8 bases at V and 4 bases at J, with 17 bases in the middle.

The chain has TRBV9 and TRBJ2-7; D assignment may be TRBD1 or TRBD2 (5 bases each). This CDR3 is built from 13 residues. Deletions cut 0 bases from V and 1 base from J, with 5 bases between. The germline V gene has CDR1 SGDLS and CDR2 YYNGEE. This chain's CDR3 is CASSVGGSYEQYF. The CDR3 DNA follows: TGTGCCAGCAGCGTAGGGGGGTCCTACGAGCAGTACTTC.

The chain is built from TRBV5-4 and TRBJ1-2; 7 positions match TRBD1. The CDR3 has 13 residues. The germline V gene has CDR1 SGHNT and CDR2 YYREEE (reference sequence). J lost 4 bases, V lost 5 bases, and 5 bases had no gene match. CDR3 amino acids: CASSYDRAYGYTF. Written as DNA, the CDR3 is TGTGCCAGCAGTTATGACAGGGCCTATGGCTACACCTTC.

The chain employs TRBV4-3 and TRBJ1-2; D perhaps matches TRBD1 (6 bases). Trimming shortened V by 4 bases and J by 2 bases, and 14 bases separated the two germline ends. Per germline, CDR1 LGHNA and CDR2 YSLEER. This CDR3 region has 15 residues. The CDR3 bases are TGCGCCAGCAGCCCCCAGGGGCAGGCCAACTATGGCTACACCTTC. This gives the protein CASSPQGQANYGYTF.

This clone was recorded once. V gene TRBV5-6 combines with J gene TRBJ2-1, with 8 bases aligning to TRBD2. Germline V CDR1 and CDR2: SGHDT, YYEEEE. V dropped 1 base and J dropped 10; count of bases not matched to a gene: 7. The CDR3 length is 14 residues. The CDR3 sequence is CASSLPGGPEEQFF. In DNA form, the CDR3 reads TGTGCCAGCAGCTTGCCGGGGGGGCCAGAGGAGCAGTTCTTC.

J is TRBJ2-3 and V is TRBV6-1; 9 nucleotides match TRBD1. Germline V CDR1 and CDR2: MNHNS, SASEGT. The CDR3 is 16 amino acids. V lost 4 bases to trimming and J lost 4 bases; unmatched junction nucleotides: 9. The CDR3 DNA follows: TGTGCCAGCAGTGCAACGGACAGGGGCGGAGCAGATACGCAGTATTTT. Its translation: CASSATDRGGADTQYF.

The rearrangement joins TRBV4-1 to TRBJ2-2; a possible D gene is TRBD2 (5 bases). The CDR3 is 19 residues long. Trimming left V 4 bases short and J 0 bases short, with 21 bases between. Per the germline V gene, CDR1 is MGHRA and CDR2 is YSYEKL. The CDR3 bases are TGCGCCAGCAGCCGCGATGCCCGTGCCGGGATCTCGAACACCGGGGAGCTGTTTTTT. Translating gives CASSRDARAGISNTGELFF.

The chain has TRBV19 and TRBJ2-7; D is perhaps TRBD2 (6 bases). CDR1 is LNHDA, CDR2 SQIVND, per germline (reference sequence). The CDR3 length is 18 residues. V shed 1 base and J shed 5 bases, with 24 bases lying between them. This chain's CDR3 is CASSIVVGGRGLGNEQYF. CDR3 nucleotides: TGTGCCAGTAGTATAGTAGTTGGAGGGAGAGGCCTCGGGAACGAGCAGTACTTC.

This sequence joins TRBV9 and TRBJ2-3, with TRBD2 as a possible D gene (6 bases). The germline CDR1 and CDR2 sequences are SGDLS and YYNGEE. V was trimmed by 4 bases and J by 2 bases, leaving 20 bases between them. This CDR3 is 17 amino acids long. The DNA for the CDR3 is TGTGCCAGCAGCCCCCGTCCCGGGTGGGGGGTCACAGATACGCAGTATTTT. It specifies CASSPRPGWGVTDTQYF.

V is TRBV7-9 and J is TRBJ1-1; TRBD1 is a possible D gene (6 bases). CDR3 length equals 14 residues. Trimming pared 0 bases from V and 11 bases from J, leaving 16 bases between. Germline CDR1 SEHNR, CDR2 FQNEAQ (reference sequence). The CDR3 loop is CASSLAVAGARAFF. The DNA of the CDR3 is TGTGCCAGCAGCTTAGCTGTAGCAGGGGCTAGGGCTTTCTTT.